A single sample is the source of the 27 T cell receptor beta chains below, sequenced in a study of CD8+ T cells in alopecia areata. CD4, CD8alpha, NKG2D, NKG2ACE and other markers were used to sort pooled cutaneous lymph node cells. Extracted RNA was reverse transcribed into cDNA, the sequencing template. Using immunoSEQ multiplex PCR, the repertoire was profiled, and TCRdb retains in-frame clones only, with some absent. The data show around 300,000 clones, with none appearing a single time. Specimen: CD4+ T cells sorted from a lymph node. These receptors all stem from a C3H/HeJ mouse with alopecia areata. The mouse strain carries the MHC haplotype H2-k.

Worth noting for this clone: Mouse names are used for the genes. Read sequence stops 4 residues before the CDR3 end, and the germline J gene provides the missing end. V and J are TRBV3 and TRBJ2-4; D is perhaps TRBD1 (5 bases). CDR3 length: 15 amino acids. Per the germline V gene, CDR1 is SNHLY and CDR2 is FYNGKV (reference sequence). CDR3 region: CASSLERREENTLYF. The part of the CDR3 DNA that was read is TGTGCCAGCAGCTTAGAACGCAGGGAAGAAAAC.

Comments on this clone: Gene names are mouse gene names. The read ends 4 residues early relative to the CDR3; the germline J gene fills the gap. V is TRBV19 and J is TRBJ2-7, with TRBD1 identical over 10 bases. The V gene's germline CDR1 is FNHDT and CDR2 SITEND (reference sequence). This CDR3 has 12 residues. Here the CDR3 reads CALRDRGDEQYF. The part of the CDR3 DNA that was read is TGTGCCCTAAGGGACAGGGGTGAT.

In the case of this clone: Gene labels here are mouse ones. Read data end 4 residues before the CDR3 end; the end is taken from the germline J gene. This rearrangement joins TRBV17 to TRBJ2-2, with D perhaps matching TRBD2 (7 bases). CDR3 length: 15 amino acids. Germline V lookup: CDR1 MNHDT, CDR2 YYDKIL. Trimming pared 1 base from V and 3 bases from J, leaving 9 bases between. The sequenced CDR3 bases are TGTGCTAGCAGTAGAGTGGGGGGCCACACCGGG. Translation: CASSRVGGHTG. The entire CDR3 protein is CASSRVGGHTGQLYF.

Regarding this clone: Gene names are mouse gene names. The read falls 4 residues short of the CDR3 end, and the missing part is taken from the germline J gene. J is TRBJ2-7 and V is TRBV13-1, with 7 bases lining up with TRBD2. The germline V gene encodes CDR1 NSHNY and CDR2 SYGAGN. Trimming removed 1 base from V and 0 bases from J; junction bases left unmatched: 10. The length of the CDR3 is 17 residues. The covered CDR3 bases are TGTGCCAGCAGTGATCCCTCTCAACTGGGGAGCTCCTAT. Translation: CASSDPSQLGSSY. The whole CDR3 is CASSDPSQLGSSYEQYF.

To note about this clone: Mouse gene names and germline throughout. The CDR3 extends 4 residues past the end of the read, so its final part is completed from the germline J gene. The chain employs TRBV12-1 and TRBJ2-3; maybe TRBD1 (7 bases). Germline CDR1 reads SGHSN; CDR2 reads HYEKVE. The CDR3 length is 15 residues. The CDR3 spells CASSLEGARGETLYF. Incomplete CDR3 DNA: TGTGCCAGCTCTCTCGAGGGGGCCCGGGGAGAA.

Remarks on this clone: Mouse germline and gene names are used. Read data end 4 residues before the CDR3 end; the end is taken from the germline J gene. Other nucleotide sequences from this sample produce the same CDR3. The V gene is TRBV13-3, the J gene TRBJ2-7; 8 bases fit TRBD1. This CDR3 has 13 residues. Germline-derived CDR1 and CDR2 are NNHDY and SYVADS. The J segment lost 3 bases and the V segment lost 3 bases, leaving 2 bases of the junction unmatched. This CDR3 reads CASSVTGDYEQYF. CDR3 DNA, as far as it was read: TGTGCCAGCAGTGTGACAGGGGACTAT.

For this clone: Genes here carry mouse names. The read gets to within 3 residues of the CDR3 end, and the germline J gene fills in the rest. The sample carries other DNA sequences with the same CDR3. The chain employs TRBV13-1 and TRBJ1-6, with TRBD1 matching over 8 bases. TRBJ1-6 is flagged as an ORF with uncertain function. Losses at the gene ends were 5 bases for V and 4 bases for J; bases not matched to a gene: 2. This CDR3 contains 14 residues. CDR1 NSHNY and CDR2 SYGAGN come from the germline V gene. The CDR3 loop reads CASRDRAYNSPLYF. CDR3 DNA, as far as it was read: TGTGCCAGCAGGGACAGGGCGTATAATTCGCCC.

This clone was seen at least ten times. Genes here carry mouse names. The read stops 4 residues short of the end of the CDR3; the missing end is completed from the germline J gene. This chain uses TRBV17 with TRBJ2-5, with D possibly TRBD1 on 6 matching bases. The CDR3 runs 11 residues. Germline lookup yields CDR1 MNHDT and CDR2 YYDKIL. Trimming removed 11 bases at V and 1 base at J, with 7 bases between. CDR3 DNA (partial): TGTGCTGAGGGGGACCAAGAC. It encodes CAEGDQD. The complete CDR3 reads CAEGDQDTQYF.

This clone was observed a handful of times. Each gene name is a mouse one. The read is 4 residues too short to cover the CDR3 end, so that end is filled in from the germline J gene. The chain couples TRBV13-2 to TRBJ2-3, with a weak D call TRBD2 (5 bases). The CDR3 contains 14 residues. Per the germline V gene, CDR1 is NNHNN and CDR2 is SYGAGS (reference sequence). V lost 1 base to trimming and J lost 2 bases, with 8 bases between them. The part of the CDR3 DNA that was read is TGTGCCAGCGGTGATTGGGGTGTTGCAGAA. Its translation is CASGDWGVAE. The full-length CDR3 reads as CASGDWGVAETLYF.

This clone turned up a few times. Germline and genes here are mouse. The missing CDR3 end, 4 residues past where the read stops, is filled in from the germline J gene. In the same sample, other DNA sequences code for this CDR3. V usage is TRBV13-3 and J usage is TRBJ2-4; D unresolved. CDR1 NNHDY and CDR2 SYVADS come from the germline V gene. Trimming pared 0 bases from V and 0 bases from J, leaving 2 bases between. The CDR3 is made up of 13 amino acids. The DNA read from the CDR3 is TGTGCCAGCAGTGATGCAAGTCAAAAC. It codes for CASSDASQN. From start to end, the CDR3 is CASSDASQNTLYF.

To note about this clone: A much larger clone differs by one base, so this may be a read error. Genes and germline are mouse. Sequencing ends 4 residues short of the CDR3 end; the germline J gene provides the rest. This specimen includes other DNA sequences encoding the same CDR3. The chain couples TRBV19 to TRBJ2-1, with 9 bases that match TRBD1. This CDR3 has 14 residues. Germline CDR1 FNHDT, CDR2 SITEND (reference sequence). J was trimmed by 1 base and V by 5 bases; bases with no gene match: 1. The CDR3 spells CASSGTGNYAEQFF. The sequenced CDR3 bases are TGTGCCAGCAGCGGGACAGGGAACTATGCT.

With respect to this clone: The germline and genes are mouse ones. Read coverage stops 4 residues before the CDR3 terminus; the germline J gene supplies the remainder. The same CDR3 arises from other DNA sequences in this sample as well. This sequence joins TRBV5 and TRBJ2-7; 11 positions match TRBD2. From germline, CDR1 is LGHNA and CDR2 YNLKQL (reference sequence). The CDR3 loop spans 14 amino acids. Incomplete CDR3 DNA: TGTGCCAGCAGCCAGGGACTGGGGGCGTAT. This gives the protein CASSQGLGAY. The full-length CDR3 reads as CASSQGLGAYEQYF.

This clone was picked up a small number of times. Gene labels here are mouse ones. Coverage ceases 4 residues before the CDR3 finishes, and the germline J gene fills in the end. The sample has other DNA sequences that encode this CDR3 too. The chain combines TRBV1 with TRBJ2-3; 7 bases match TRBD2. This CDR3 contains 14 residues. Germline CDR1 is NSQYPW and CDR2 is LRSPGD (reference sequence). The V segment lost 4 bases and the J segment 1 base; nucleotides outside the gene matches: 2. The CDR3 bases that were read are TGCACCTGCAGTGGGGGGGGAGGTGCAGAA. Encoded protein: CTCSGGGGAE. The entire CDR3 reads CTCSGGGGAETLYF.

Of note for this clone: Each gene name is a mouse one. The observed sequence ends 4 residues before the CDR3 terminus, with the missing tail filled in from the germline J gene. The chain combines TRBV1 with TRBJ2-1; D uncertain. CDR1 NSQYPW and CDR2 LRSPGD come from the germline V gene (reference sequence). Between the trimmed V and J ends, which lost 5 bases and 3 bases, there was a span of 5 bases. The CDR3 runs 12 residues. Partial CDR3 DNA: TGCACCTGCAGTACAGCCTATGCT. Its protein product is CTCSTAYA. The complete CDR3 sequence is CTCSTAYAEQFF.

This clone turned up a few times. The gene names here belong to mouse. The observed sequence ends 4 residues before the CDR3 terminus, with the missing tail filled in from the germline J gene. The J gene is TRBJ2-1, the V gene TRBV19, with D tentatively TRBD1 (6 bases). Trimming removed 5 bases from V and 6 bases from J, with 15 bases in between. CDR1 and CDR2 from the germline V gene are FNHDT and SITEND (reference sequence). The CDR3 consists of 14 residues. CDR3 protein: CASRETGMIAEQFF. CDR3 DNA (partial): TGTGCCAGCAGGGAGACAGGTATGATTGCT.

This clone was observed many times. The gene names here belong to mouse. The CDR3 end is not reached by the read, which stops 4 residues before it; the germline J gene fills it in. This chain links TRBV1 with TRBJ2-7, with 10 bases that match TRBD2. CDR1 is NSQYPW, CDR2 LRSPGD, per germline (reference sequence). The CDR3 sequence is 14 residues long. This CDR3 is CTCSAGWGGDEQYF. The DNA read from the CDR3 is TGCACCTGCAGTGCAGGCTGGGGGGGCGAT.

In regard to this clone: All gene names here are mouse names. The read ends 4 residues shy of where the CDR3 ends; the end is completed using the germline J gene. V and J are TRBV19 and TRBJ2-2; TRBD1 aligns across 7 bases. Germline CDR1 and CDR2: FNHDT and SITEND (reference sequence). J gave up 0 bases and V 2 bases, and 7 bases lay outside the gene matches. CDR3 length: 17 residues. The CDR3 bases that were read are TGTGCCAGCAGTATGGCCAGGGGGTACGCAAACACCGGG. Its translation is CASSMARGYANTG. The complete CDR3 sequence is CASSMARGYANTGQLYF.

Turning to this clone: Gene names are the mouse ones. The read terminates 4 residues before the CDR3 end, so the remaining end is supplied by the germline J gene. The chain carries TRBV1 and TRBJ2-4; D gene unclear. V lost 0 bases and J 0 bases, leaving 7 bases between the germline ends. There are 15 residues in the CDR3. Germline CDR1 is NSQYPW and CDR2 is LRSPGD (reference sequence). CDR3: CTCSADTSSQNTLYF. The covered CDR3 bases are TGCACCTGCAGTGCAGACACCTCTAGTCAAAAC.

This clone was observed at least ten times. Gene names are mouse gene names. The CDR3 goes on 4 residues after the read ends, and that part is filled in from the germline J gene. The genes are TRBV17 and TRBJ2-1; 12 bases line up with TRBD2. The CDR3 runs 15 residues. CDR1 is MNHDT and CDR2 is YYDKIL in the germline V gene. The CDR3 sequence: CASSPRLGGQAEQFF. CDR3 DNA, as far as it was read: TGTGCTAGCAGCCCTCGACTGGGGGGGCAGGCT.

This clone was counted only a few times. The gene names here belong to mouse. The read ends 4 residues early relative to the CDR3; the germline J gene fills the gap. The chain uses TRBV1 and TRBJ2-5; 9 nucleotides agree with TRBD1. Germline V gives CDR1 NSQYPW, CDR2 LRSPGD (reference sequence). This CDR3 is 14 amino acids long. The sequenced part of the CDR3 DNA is TGCACCTGCAGTGCTTACAGGGGGCGGGAC. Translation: CTCSAYRGRD. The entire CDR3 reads CTCSAYRGRDTQYF.

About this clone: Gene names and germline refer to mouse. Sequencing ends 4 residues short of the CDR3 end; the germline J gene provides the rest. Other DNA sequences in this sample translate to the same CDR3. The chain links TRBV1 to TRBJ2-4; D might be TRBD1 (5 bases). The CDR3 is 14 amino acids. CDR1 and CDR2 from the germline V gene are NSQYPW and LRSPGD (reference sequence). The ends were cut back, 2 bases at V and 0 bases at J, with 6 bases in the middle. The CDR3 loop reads CTCSAQGSQNTLYF. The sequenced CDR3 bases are TGCACCTGCAGTGCACAGGGTAGTCAAAAC.

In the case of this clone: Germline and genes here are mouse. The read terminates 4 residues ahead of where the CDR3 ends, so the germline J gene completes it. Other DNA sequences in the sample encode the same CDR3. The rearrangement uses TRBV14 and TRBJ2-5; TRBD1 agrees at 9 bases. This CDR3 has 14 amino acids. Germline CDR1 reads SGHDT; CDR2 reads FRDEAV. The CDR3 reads CASSLGGQGDTQYF. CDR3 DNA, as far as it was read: TGTGCCAGCAGTTTGGGGGGACAGGGAGAC.

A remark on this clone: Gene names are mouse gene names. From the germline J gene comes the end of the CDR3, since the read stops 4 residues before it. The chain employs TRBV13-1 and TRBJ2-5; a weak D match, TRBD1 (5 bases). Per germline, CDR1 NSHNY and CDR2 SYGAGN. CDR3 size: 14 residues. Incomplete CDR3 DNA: TGTGCCAGCAGTGACGGCCCAGGGAAAGAC. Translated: CASSDGPGKD. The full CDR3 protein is CASSDGPGKDTQYF.

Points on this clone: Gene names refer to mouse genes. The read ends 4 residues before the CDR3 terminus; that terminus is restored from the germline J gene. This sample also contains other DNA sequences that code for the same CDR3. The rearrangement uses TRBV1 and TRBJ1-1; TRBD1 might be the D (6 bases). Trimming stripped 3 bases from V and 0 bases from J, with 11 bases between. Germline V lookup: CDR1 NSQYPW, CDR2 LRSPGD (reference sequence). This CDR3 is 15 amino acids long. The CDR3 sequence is CTCSARTAANTEVFF. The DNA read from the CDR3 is TGCACCTGCAGTGCTCGGACAGCTGCAAACACA.

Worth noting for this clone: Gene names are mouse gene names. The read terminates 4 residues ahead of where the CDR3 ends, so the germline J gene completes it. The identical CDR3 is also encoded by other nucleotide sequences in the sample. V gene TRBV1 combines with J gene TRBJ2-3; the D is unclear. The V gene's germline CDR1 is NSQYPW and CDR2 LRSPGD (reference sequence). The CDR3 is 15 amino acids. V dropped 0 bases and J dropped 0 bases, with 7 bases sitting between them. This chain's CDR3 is CTCSADTASAETLYF. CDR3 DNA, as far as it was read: TGCACCTGCAGTGCAGATACAGCTAGTGCAGAA.

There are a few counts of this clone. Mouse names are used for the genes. The part of the CDR3 DNA that was read is TGTGCCAGCAGTAACAGCTATTATAGTGCAGAA. Protein: CASSNSYYSAE. The entire CDR3 reads CASSNSYYSAETLYF. The V call is TRBV19, the J call TRBJ2-3; D gene unclear. The DNA ends 4 residues before the CDR3 does, and the rest of the CDR3 is filled in from the germline J gene. This CDR3 spans 15 amino acids. V shed 3 bases and J shed 0 bases, with 11 bases lying between them. Looked up from germline, CDR1 is FNHDT and CDR2 is SITEND (reference sequence).

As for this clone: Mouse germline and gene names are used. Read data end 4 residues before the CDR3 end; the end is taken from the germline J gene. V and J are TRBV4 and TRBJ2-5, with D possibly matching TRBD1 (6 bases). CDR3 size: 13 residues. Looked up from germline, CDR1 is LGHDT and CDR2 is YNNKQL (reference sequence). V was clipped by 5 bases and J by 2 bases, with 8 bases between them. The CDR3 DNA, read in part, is TGTGCCAGCAGCCGACAGGCCCAAGAC. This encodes CASSRQAQD. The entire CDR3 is CASSRQAQDTQYF.